This TCR beta chain appears in the sequencing data of a study of blood T cells in healthy people across ages. A second PCR, run for about 6 to 11 cycles, used a sample-barcoded 5' primer plus a J-beta primer mix. TCRdb analysed the 5' RACE reads with MiXCR anew, one entry per CDR3 protein. In the table there are about 800,000 distinct CDR3 sequences, roughly 25% of which are singletons. The CDR3 runs 14 residues. Germline V gene sequence: CDR1 MNHNY, CDR2 SVGAGI (reference sequence). V shed 6 bases and J shed 1 base, with 13 bases lying between them. These same records also appear under a second study, on T cells of mothers and their children.

The sample taken for sequencing was blood. The receptor's source is a boy under 18 in good health. The chain recombines TRBV6-6 with TRBJ2-7, with D unclear. The CDR3 nucleotides read TGTGCCAGCAGAAGCCCTGGGATTTCCTACGAGCAGTACTTC. Its protein product is CASRSPGISYEQYF.